This TCR beta chain was identified during a study of blood T cell repertoires in COVID-19 (dated by TCRdb to 2020 to 2022). The study in broad terms: The collaborator samples originated in the United States, Italy and Spain and spanned the acute and convalescent phases of COVID-19. The dataset comprised deeply sampled blood TCRbeta repertoires from subjects exposed to, actively infected with, or recovered from COVID-19. A freely available public database, intended as a resource for researchers studying the immune response to SARS-CoV-2, is where the repertoires were released. Where available, HLA class I and class II types were taken from metadata supplied by the sample provider and were not determined by assay-based typing. The sample metadata nearly always contained a de-identified subject ID, COVID-19 status, age in years and sex. The material from the prospective study consisted of cDNA or gDNA derived from T cells, B-cell-depleted T cells, or PBMCs. The samples were drawn from the first 160 participants of the ongoing ImmuneRACE study and from some 1,300 subjects provided by 6 global collaborators.

Enrolling through a virtual design, the prospective study's participants ranged in age from roughly 18 to 95 years and lived across some 22 United States geographic areas. In the prospective study, participants were assigned to cohorts based on the clinical history participants reported in a screening survey and a study questionnaire. Recovered participants in ImmuneRACE Cohort 3 were defined by two consecutive negative NP/OP PCR tests, clearance by a healthcare professional, or resolution of symptoms. Each participant in the prospective study had whole blood, serum and a nasopharyngeal or oropharyngeal swab collected by mobile phlebotomists. Over a roughly 2-month period, participants in the prospective study had the option of providing additional blood draws and questionnaires. Before DNA extraction, blood samples from the prospective study were shipped at room temperature or frozen. TCRbeta CDR3 regions were amplified from genomic DNA by means of the immunoSEQ Assay, a bias-controlled multiplex PCR. For the original study's pipeline: Nucleated cell counts per sample were estimated from amplification of reference gene primers within the assay. To quantify the absolute abundance of each unique TCRbeta CDR3 rearrangement, sequence reads were collapsed and filtered. For each sample, productive Simpson clonality was calculated by taking the square root of Simpson's diversity index across productive rearrangements. This is the immuneACCESS table as TCRdb keeps it, with only in-frame sequences that have V and J called. A part of the clones is gone; compared with another copy, unresolved V genes explain less than half, and the rest is unexplained. V and J calls and clone size are as listed in that table; D and trimming were resolved from the DNA. The sample table holds around 150,000 clones, of which over 80% were seen once. Around 13% of the sample lies in the top ten.

What the study reported, not specific to this receptor: Clinical and demographic metadata were provided uncurated, with the amount varying by source and participant.

Note on this clone: Its binding antigen is unknown. No base qualities exist here, and no much larger clone lies one base off it.

Relative to germline, V is 1 base shorter and J is 0 bases shorter, with 5 bases between their ends. Measured from the cysteine to the phenylalanine, the CDR3 is 14 residues long. Only the CDR3 DNA stays, 42 bases, in frame from base 1. CDR1 LNHDA and CDR2 SQIVND are derived from the germline V gene (reference sequence). The rearranged segments are TRBV19 and TRBJ2-3; TRBD2 might be the D gene, on 5 matching bases. The specimen was PBMCs or T cells enriched from blood (not recorded which). This clonotype originated in a woman aged 60-70 years who had recovered from COVID-19. Here is the DNA: TGTGCCAGTAGTATAGGGAGGAGCACAGATACGCAGTATTTT. Its product reads: CASSIGRSTDTQYF.